These T cell receptor beta chains were read from a single sample in a study of early T cells in non-severe SARS-CoV-2 infection. MiXCR, applied by TCRdb to the 5' RACE reads, yields one record per CDR3 protein. The table records 25,000 to 35,000 distinct CDR3 sequences, 5.5% to 7.5% of them present only once. The sequencing used whole blood, collected at baseline. The receptor set was obtained from an adult who was a healthcare worker with PCR-confirmed SARS-CoV-2 infection or an uninfected control (not recorded which). The CDR3 runs from the conserved cysteine through the conserved F or W. A D gene is named only where the DNA matches it firmly. Expanded clones are given a class, and other clones once, few, many or no size at all.

CDR3aa	CDR3nt	d_gene	j_gene	v_gene	abundance	len
CSAMGYNEQFF	TGCAGTGCTATGGGGTACAATGAGCAGTTCTTC	NA	TRBJ2-1	TRBV20-1	once	11
CASSLLTGVTDTQYF	TGTGCCAGCAGTCTCTTGACAGGGGTCACAGATACGCAGTATTTT	TRBD1	TRBJ2-3	TRBV6-1	many	15
CASSLWMATEAFF	TGCGCCAGCAGCTTGTGGATGGCCACTGAAGCTTTCTTT	NA	TRBJ1-1	TRBV5-1	many	13
CASRTGLGEQYF	TGTGCCAGCAGGACAGGGTTGGGAGAGCAGTACTTC	TRBD1	TRBJ2-7	TRBV6-1	many	12
CASEGGTQPQHF	TGTGCCAGTGAGGGGGGGACTCAGCCCCAGCATTTT	NA	TRBJ1-5	TRBV6-1	many	12
CASSEYGSSRPQHF	TGTGCCAGCAGTGAATATGGCAGTTCAAGGCCCCAGCATTTT	NA	TRBJ1-5	TRBV6-1	few	14
CASRPRLTDSYEQYF	TGTGCCAGCAGACCCAGACTAACCGACTCCTACGAGCAGTACTTC	NA	TRBJ2-7	TRBV12-3/TRBV12-4	many	15
CATSDSATDTQYF	TGTGCCACCAGTGACAGTGCAACAGATACGCAGTATTTT	NA	TRBJ2-3	TRBV24-1	many	13
CSAAGVTGGFAQYF	TGCAGTGCAGCGGGCGTCACAGGGGGGTTCGCGCAGTATTTT	TRBD1	TRBJ2-3	TRBV20-1	NA	14
CASSLYRLGTQYF	TGTGCCAGCAGCTTATACAGGCTCGGGACCCAGTACTTC	NA	TRBJ2-5	TRBV11-2	many	13
CASSLEGTSNQPQHF	TGTGCCAGCAGCCTTGAGGGAACTAGCAATCAGCCCCAGCATTTT	NA	TRBJ1-5	TRBV9	many	15
CASSYGVGVENTEAFF	TGTGCCAGCAGTTACGGGGTTGGGGTAGAGAACACTGAAGCTTTCTTT	NA	TRBJ1-1	TRBV6-5	many	16
CASSHALPPYYNEQFF	TGTGCCAGCAGTCACGCACTGCCGCCTTACTACAATGAGCAGTTCTTC	NA	TRBJ2-1	TRBV28	many	16
CASSGFDGTQRANYGYTF	TGTGCCAGCAGCGGGTTCGACGGAACTCAAAGGGCTAACTATGGCTACACCTTC	NA	TRBJ1-2	TRBV9	many	18
CASRPGTGVETQYF	TGTGCCAGCAGACCCGGGACAGGGGTAGAGACCCAGTACTTC	TRBD1	TRBJ2-5	TRBV28	many	14
CASSLGQGLTYEQYF	TGTGCTAGCAGCTTGGGACAGGGGTTAACCTACGAGCAGTACTTC	TRBD1	TRBJ2-7	TRBV7-7	NA	15
CSGPGDRAYNQPQHF	TGCAGCGGACCCGGGGACAGGGCCTACAATCAGCCCCAGCATTTT	TRBD1	TRBJ1-5	TRBV29-1	many	15
CASSFWGGEQYF	TGTGCCAGCAGCTTTTGGGGCGGTGAGCAGTACTTC	NA	TRBJ2-7	TRBV5-6	many	12
CSARRTASYEQYF	TGCAGTGCTCGGCGGACAGCCTCCTACGAGCAGTACTTC	NA	TRBJ2-7	TRBV20-1	many	13
CASSQDWAAGPRAIYF	TGCGCCAGCAGCCAAGATTGGGCGGCAGGGCCAAGGGCCATATATTTT	NA	TRBJ1-3	TRBV4-3	many	16
CASSGTGQLVQPQHF	TGTGCCAGCAGCGGCACCGGACAGTTGGTTCAGCCCCAGCATTTT	NA	TRBJ1-5	TRBV6-2/TRBV6-3	many	15
CASSPGTGGHNEQFF	TGTGCCAGCAGCCCTGGGACAGGGGGTCACAATGAGCAGTTCTTC	TRBD1	TRBJ2-1	TRBV7-3	NA	15
CASSLRSRQGSGANVLTF	TGCGCCAGCAGCTTAAGGTCGAGACAGGGCTCTGGGGCCAACGTCCTGACTTTC	TRBD1	TRBJ2-6	TRBV5-1	many	18
CASSPGTSYNEQFF	TGTGCCAGCAGTCCCGGGACTAGCTACAATGAGCAGTTCTTC	TRBD2	TRBJ2-1	TRBV6-2/TRBV6-3	many	14
CASSYVSTEAFF	TGTGCCAGCAGTTACGTGAGCACTGAAGCTTTCTTT	NA	TRBJ1-1	TRBV12-3/TRBV12-4	many	12
CASSSRQGAKGLTNYGYTF	TGTGCCAGCAGTTCCCGACAGGGGGCGAAGGGGCTGACTAACTATGGCTACACCTTC	TRBD1	TRBJ1-2	TRBV12-3/TRBV12-4	many	19
CASVQQRGGLGYTF	TGTGCCAGTGTGCAACAGAGGGGGGGGCTTGGCTACACCTTC	NA	TRBJ1-2	TRBV5-6	NA	14
CASSLGREQDTQYF	TGCGCCAGCAGCTTGGGGCGGGAGCAAGATACGCAGTATTTT	TRBD2	TRBJ2-3	TRBV5-1	many	14
CASRTLGAGSLYEQYF	TGTGCCAGCAGGACCCTTGGAGCGGGCAGCTTATACGAGCAGTACTTC	NA	TRBJ2-7	TRBV28	many	16
CASSPALYQETQYF	TGTGCCAGCAGCCCCGCCTTGTACCAAGAGACCCAGTACTTC	NA	TRBJ2-5	TRBV7-9	many	14
CASSQGVDYGYTF	TGTGCCAGCAGTCAGGGGGTGGACTATGGCTACACCTTC	TRBD1	TRBJ1-2	TRBV6-5	many	13
CSVSKRTSLADTQYF	TGCAGCGTCTCAAAGAGGACTAGTCTTGCAGATACGCAGTATTTT	TRBD2	TRBJ2-3	TRBV29-1	many	15
CASRETPGLRGYGYTF	TGTGCCAGCAGGGAAACCCCAGGGCTGCGGGGCTATGGCTACACCTTC	NA	TRBJ1-2	TRBV6-1	many	16
CASSLGSGIFYEQYF	TGCGCCAGCAGCTTGGGTTCCGGGATCTTCTACGAGCAGTACTTC	NA	TRBJ2-7	TRBV5-1	many	15